Only one count was recorded for the clone carrying this TCR beta chain. Its antigen is as yet unknown. The germline V and J ends were trimmed by 1 base and 6 bases, with 16 bases remaining between them. This CDR3 has 15 amino acids. The germline gives CDR1 SGHNT, CDR2 YENEEA. Autoimmune disease history or systemic immunosuppression meant exclusion. The sample is drawn from a study of OX40 agonist ivuxolimab in advanced cancers. Broader study findings: Clones of CD4+ and CD8+ blood T cells grew by week 6 at doses of 0.1 to 3.0 mg/kg.

TCRdb's table, derived via immunoSEQ multiplex PCR, lists solely in-frame clones and lacks some. The data show roughly 92,000 clones, with around 91% seen just once and over 0.8% held by the top ten. This material consisted of CD4+ or CD8+ T cells sorted from blood, taken in a trial of the OX40 agonist ivuxolimab. The receptor was derived from an adult with an advanced solid tumor such as melanoma, head and neck, liver or kidney cancer. This rearrangement joins TRBV11-3 to TRBJ2-7, with unresolved D. CDR3 protein: CASSLGYSVHPEQYF. The CDR3 DNA reads TGTGCCAGCAGCTTAGGTTACTCCGTCCATCCCGAGCAGTACTTC.